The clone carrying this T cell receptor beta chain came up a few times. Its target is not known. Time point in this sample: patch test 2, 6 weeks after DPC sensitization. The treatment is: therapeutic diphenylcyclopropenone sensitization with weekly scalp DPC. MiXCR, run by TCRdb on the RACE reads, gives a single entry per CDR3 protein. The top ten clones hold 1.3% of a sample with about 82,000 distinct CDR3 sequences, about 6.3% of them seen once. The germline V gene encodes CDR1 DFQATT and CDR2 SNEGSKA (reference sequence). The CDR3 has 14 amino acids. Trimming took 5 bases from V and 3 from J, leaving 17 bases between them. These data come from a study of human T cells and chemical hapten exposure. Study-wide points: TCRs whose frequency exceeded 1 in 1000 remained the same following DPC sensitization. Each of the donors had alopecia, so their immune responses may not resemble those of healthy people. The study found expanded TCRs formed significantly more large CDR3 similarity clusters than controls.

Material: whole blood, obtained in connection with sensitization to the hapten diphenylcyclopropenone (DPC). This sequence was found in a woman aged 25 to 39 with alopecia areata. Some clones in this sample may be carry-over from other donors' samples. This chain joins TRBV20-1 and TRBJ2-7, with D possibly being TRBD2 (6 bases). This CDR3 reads CSASTRGMNYEQYF. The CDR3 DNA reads TGCAGTGCTTCGACCCGGGGGATGAACTACGAGCAGTACTTC.